The sequence of this T cell receptor beta chain was determined in a study of shared clonotypes between healthy human individuals. The CDR3 runs 11 residues. The V gene's germline CDR1 is DFQATT and CDR2 SNEGSKA (reference sequence). Trimming removed 3 bases at V and 3 bases at J, with 6 bases between. Study outcomes and limitations: Relative to clonotypes present in all four donors, those not shared had lower generation probabilities. Naive subsets usually exceeded memory subsets in estimated richness. It was observed that 5% to 6% of naive CD4 clonotypes were shared across several donors.

Method: immunoSEQ multiplex PCR; TCRdb's copy keeps in-frame clones and lacks some. The sample gives some 1.5 million clones, approximately 98% of which show up once; about 0.45% is in the top ten. About this clone: The antigen remains unidentified. Other DNA variants within this sample encode the same CDR3.

The rearrangement joins TRBV20-1 to TRBJ2-7; the D is unclear. Sequences were obtained from naive CD4+ T cells sorted from blood. Sample subset: CD45RA+ positively selected. The clonotype originates from a man aged 25-40 years in good health. CDR3 sequence (DNA): TGCAGTGCTAGGTCAGGCTACGAGCAGTACTTC. The encoded protein is CSARSGYEQYF.